Here is one T cell receptor (beta chain) with its context. This clone's antigen is unknown. The record has no base qualities; no much larger clone is one base away. This entry belongs to a study of response to subunit inactivated influenza vaccine (dated by TCRdb to 2016 to 2019). At the level of the whole study: Deep quantitative profiling of the T cell receptor repertoire was used in the study to follow responses to a trivalent subunit inactivated influenza vaccine. On the study overall, not on this receptor specifically: According to the authors, only a limited number of new T cells may be recruited by each seasonal influenza vaccination.

Sample time point, as interpreted from the label and publication: 45 days after influenza vaccine administration. The germline V gene (reference sequence) supplies CDR1 LGHDT and CDR2 YNNKEL. From cysteine to phenylalanine, the CDR3 is 13 amino acids long. This entry keeps only the CDR3 DNA: 39 bases, framed from base 1. V is clipped by 2 bases and J by 11 bases, and the sequence between their germline boundaries is 16 bases long. Receptor libraries were prepared by RT-PCR. The sequencing machine was an Illumina HiSeq 2500. Using fastp at Q25 and MiXCR, TCRdb reprocessed the public reads and kept productive beta chains. Rows with a matching CDR3 protein are joined into one entry that keeps the most common DNA and genes. The sample yields about 530,000 distinct CDR3 sequences; approximately 13% were counted once. 10% to 15% of the sample comes from the top ten.

The chain was built from TRBV3-1 and TRBJ2-7, and TRBD2 may be the D gene, going by 5 matching bases. The receptor was derived from a man aged 45-60 years who received an inactivated influenza vaccine. Donor details come from another sample of the same person, matched by shared clones. This sample comprised PBMCs from blood, obtained roughly 45 days after vaccination. The base sequence is TGTGCCAGCAGCCAAACCGACGGACTGCTCAAGTACTTC. Translated, it gives CASSQTDGLLKYF.